Included here is one T cell receptor beta chain sequence, with context. Antigen specificity is unknown. These data originate in a study of Graves' ophthalmopathy and Graves' hyperthyroidism. Background on the study: No treatment had been given when peripheral blood was collected at initial diagnosis.

TCR beta CDR3 regions were amplified from RNA transcripts. HTBI-primed RT-PCR formed the first round, and a multiplex PCR formed the second. TCRdb processed the multiplex PCR reads anew with MiXCR; each CDR3 protein has one entry. The sample holds about 640,000 distinct CDR3 sequences, roughly 41% seen once. V was clipped by 2 bases and J by 9 bases; unmatched bases: 14. Germline V gene data show CDR1 as SGDLS and CDR2 as YYNGEE. This CDR3 is built from 17 residues. Study findings and constraints: The majority of expanded thyroid clonotypes above 0.001 frequency also occurred in blood.

This chain connects TRBV9 to TRBJ1-5; 10 nucleotides agree with TRBD1. The receptor's source is an adult man with Graves' ophthalmopathy. Sequencing was done on a sample of peripheral blood. The CDR3: CASSVGDPGQGILPQHF. The CDR3 region has the DNA TGTGCCAGCAGCGTCGGTGATCCGGGACAGGGGATCCTGCCCCAGCATTTT.